This is a list of T cell receptor beta chains from one sample in a study of T-cell reconstitution after alpha-beta-depleted transplantation in children. In TCRdb, the PCR reads were re-called with MiXCR into one record per CDR3 protein. The sample yields some 450,000 distinct CDR3 sequences, around two fifths seen once. The sequences come from PBMCs, collected before TCRalphabeta/CD19-depleted stem cell transplant. Receptor source: a girl aged 2-9 years with aplastic anemia, due to receive a stem cell transplant. CDR3s include the opening cysteine and the closing phenylalanine or tryptophan. D genes are given only for firm matches. Part of the rows lack a size; the others show once, few, many or a class for expanded clones.

CDR3aa,CDR3nt,len,abundance,j_gene,v_gene,d_gene
CASSRTLLSGVTGELFF,TGTGCCAGCAGTCGCACCTTGCTTAGCGGGGTCACCGGGGAGCTGTTTTTT,17,.,TRBJ2-2,TRBV6-1,TRBD2
CSVASGSSYNEQFF,TGCAGCGTGGCTAGCGGGAGCTCCTACAATGAGCAGTTCTTC,14,many,TRBJ2-1,TRBV29-1,TRBD2
CSVPGLGKETQYF,TGCAGCGTTCCGGGACTGGGGAAAGAGACCCAGTACTTC,13,.,TRBJ2-5,TRBV29-1,.
CASTQSQGFGAFF,TGTGCCAGCACCCAGTCCCAGGGGTTTGGGGCTTTCTTT,13,many,TRBJ1-1,TRBV12-3/TRBV12-4,.
CTSSKGSGLFNEQFF,TGCACCAGCAGCAAAGGCAGCGGACTATTCAATGAGCAGTTCTTC,15,once,TRBJ2-1,TRBV1,.
CASSYSSGAGNEQFF,TGCGCCAGCAGCTACAGCAGCGGAGCGGGGAATGAGCAGTTCTTC,15,many,TRBJ2-1,TRBV5-1,TRBD2
CSATGQGDTQYF,TGCAGTGCTACGGGACAGGGAGATACGCAGTATTTT,12,.,TRBJ2-3,TRBV20-1,TRBD1
CASAPAGTDTQYF,TGTGCCAGCGCCCCGGCGGGCACAGATACGCAGTATTTT,13,few,TRBJ2-3,TRBV28,.
CSASNAANVLTF,TGCAGTGCTAGTAATGCTGCCAACGTCCTGACTTTC,12,few,TRBJ2-6,TRBV20-1,.
CAISERGDGETQYF,TGTGCCATCAGTGAGCGGGGGGACGGAGAGACCCAGTACTTC,14,.,TRBJ2-5,TRBV10-3,TRBD2
CASREQGAGEQYF,TGCGCCAGCAGGGAACAGGGGGCTGGTGAGCAGTACTTC,13,.,TRBJ2-7,TRBV5-1,TRBD1
CARSAGTSGGLSTDTQYF,TGTGCCAGAAGCGCCGGGACTAGCGGGGGGTTGAGCACAGATACGCAGTATTTT,18,once,TRBJ2-3,TRBV7-3,TRBD2
CATSDPGRSEGYTF,TGTGCCACCAGTGACCCCGGACGGTCGGAGGGCTACACCTTC,14,many,TRBJ1-2,TRBV24-1,.
CASSSSGTGVNTEAFF,TGTGCCAGCAGTTCTTCCGGGACAGGGGTAAACACTGAAGCTTTCTTT,16,.,TRBJ1-1,TRBV28,TRBD1
CATQGERERENIQYF,TGTGCCACCCAGGGGGAGCGGGAGAGGGAGAACATTCAGTACTTC,15,.,TRBJ2-4,TRBV5-2,.
CASSGGGYYGYTF,TGTGCCAGCAGCGGAGGCGGTTACTATGGCTACACCTTC,13,few,TRBJ1-2,TRBV7-9,.
CASSPSGMGTDTQYF,TGTGCCAGCAGCCCCAGCGGGATGGGGACAGATACGCAGTATTTT,15,.,TRBJ2-3,TRBV9,TRBD2
CASSPRTERDTGELFF,TGTGCCAGCAGCCCGCGGACGGAGCGAGACACCGGGGAGCTGTTTTTT,16,.,TRBJ2-2,TRBV7-2,.